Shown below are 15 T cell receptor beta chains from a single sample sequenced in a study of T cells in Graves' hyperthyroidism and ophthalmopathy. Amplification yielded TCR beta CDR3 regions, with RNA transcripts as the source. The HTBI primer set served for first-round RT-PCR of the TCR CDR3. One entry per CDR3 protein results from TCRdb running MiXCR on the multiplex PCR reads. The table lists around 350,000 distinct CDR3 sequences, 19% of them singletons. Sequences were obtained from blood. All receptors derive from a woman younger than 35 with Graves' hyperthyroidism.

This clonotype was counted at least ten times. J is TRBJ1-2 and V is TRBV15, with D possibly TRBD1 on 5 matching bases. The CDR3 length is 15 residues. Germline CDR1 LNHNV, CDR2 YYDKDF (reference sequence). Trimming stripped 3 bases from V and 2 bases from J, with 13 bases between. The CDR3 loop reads CATSRPGTKNYGYTF. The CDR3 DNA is TGTGCCACCAGCAGGCCGGGGACGAAGAACTATGGCTACACCTTC.

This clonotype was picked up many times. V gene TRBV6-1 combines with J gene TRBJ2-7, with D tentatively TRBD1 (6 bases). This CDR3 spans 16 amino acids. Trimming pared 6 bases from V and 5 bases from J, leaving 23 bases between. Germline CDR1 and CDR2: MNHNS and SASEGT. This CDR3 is CASSREQGRFSHEQYF. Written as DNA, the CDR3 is TGTGCCAGCAGCCGAGAACAGGGAAGGTTTAGTCACGAGCAGTACTTC.

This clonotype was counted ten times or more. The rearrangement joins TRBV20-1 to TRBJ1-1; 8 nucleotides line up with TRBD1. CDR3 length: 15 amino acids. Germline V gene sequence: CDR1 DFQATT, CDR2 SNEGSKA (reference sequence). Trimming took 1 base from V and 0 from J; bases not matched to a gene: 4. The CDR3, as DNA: TGCAGTGCTAGAGGTCCGGGACAGGTGAACACTGAAGCTTTCTTT. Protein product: CSARGPGQVNTEAFF.

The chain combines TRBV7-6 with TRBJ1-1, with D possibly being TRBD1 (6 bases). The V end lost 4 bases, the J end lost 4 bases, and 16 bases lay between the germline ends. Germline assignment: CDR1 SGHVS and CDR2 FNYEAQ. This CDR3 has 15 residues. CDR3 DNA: TGTGCCAGCAGCTCCATAGGGGGGGGGGGCACTGAAGCTTTCTTT. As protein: CASSSIGGGGTEAFF.

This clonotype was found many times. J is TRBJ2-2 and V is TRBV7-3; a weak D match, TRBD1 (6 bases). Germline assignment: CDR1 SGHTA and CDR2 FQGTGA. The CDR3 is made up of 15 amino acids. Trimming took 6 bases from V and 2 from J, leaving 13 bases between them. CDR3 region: CASSRGGGNTGELFF. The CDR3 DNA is TGTGCCAGCAGTCGTGGTGGGGGCAACACCGGGGAGCTGTTTTTT. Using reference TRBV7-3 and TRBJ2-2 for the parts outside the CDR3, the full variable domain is GAGVSQTPSNKVTEKGKYVELRCDPISGHTALYWYRQSLGQGPEFLIYFQGTGAADDSGLPNDRFFAVRPEGSVSTLKIQRTERGDSAVYLCASSRGGGNTGELFFGEGSRLTVL.

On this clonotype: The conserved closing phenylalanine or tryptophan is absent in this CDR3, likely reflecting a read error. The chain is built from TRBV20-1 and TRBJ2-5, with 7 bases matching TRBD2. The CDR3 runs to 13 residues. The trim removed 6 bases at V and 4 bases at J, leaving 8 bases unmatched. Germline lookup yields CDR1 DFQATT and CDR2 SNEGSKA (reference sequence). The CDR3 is CSARISGGETQYL. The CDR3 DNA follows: TGCAGTGCCCGAATCTCGGGAGGAGAGACCCAGTACCTC.

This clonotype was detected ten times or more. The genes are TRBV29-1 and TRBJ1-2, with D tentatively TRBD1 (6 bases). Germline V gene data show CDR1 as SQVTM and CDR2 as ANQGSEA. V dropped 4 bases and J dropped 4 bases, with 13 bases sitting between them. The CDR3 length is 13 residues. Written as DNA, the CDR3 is TGCAGCGTTGCTGGACAGTTCCTCTATGGCTACACCTTC. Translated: CSVAGQFLYGYTF.

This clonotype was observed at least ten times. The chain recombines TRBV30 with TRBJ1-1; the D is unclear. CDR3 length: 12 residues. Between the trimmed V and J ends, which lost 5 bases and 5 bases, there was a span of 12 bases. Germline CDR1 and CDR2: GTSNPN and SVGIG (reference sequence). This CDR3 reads CAWVRALTEAFF. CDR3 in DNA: TGTGCCTGGGTGAGGGCTCTAACTGAAGCTTTCTTT. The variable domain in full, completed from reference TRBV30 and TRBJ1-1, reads SQTIHQWPATLVQPVGSPLSLECTVEGTSNPNLYWYRQAAGRGLQLLFYSVGIGQISSEVPQNLSASRPQDRQFILSSKKLLLSDSGFYLCAWVRALTEAFFGQGTRLTVV.

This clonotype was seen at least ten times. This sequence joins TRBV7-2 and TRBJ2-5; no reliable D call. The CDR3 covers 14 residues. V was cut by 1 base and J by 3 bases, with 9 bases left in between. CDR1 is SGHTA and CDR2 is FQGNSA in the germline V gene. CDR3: CASSLGGRKETQYF. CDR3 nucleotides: TGTGCCAGCAGCTTAGGAGGCAGAAAAGAGACCCAGTACTTC.

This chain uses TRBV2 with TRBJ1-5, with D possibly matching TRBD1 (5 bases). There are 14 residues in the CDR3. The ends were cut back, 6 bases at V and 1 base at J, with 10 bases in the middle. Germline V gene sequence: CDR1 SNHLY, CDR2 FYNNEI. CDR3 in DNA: TGTGCCAGCAGGGGCAGGGAGAGCAATCAGCCCCAGCATTTT. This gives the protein CASRGRESNQPQHF.

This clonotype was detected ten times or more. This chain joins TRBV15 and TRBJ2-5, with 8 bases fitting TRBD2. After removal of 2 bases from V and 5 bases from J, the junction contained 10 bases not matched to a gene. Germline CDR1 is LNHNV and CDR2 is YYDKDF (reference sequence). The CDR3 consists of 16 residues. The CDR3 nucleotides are TGTGCCACCAGCAGAACCCCCGGGACTAGTGGCGAGACCCAGTACTTC. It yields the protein CATSRTPGTSGETQYF.

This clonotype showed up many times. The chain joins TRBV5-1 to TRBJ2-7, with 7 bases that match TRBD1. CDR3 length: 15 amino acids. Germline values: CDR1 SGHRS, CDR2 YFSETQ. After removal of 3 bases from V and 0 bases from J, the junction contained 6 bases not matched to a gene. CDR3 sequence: CASSWTGESSYEQYF. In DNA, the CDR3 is TGCGCCAGCAGCTGGACAGGCGAATCCTCCTACGAGCAGTACTTC.

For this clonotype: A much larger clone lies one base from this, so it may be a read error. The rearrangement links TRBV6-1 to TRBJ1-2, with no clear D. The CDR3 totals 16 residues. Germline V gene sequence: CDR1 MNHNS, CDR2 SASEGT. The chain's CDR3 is CASCEKFWPLVYGYTF. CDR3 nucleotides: TGTGCCAGCTGTGAAAAATTTTGGCCGCTGGTATATGGCTACACCTTC.

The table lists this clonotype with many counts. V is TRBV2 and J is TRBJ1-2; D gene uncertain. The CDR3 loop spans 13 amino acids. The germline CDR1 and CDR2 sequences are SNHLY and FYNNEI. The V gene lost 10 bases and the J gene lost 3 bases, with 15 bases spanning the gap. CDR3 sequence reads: CATSTGADYGYTF. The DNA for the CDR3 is TGTGCCACCTCCACGGGAGCGGACTATGGCTACACCTTC.

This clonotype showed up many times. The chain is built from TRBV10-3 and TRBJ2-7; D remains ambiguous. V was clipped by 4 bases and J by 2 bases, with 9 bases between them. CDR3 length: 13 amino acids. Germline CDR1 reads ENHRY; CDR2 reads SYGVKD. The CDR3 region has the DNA TGTGCCATCAGTGGTAGCAGAACCTACGAGCAGTACTTC. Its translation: CAISGSRTYEQYF.